Below, 27 T cell receptor beta chains from the same sample are listed, as sequenced in a study of identical twins. TCRdb independently ran MiXCR on the 5' RACE reads; one entry per CDR3 protein. Of approximately 240,000 distinct CDR3 sequences in the sample, around an eighth are singletons; the top ten hold 8.8%. Sample: memory (CD45RO+) T cells sorted from blood. These receptor sequences come from a woman younger than 35 in good health.

This sequence joins TRBV5-1 and TRBJ2-1; D is undetermined. CDR3 length equals 13 residues. Trimming cost V 0 bases and J 3 bases, with 4 bases left between them. Germline lookup yields CDR1 SGHRS and CDR2 YFSETQ. CDR3: CASSLANYNEQFF. Here the CDR3 DNA reads TGCGCCAGCAGCTTGGCCAACTACAATGAGCAGTTCTTC.

The chain employs TRBV6-4 and TRBJ1-6, with D possibly TRBD1 on 5 matching bases. The CDR3 is 17 residues long. Looked up from germline, CDR1 is MRHNA and CDR2 is SNTAGT. V shed 0 bases and J shed 5 bases, with 14 bases lying between them. CDR3 DNA: TGTGCCAGCAGTGACTCAGTGAGAACAGGCAATAATTCACCCCTCCACTTT. Protein product: CASSDSVRTGNNSPLHF.

The CDR3 DNA sequence: TGTGCCAGCAGTTTTGCGGGTAACCTCTATGGCTACACCTTC. Protein: CASSFAGNLYGYTF. This chain joins TRBV12-3 or TRBV12-4 and TRBJ1-2; D is ambiguous. This CDR3 region has 14 residues. V was cut by 3 bases and J by 4 bases, with 12 bases left in between.

This clonotype was observed a handful of times. The chain has TRBV20-1 and TRBJ1-1; D ambiguous. The CDR3 contains 13 residues. The germline gives CDR1 DFQATT, CDR2 SNEGSKA (reference sequence). Trimming took off 0 bases at V and 4 bases at J, with 9 bases between the two ends. The CDR3 coding sequence is TGCAGTGCTAGAGAAGGGAGTACCACTGAAGCTTTCTTT. It is translated as CSAREGSTTEAFF.

As regards this clonotype: Germline is not matched at one junction end, which may reflect a read error. V and J are TRBV5-1 and TRBJ2-7, with 8 bases identical to TRBD2. Per germline, CDR1 SGHRS and CDR2 YFSETQ. This CDR3 contains 13 residues. The DNA for the CDR3 is TGCGCCAGCAGCCCGGGGGGGCACCACGAGGAGTACTTC. The encoded protein is CASSPGGHHEEYF.

This clonotype appeared a few times. V is TRBV4-1 and J is TRBJ2-1; 7 nucleotides match TRBD1. The CDR3 is made up of 15 amino acids. Trimming cost V 5 bases and J 5 bases; bases outside gene matches: 9. In germline, CDR1 is MGHRA, CDR2 YSYEKL. CDR3 sequence reads: CASSFRQGDDNEQFF. The CDR3 DNA sequence: TGCGCCAGCAGCTTTCGACAGGGAGACGACAATGAGCAGTTCTTC.

This clonotype appeared a few times. The chain carries TRBV20-1 and TRBJ2-3; 7 nucleotides align to TRBD2. The V and J ends lost 2 bases and 5 bases, in that order; junction bases with no gene match: 10. CDR1 and CDR2 from the germline V gene are DFQATT and SNEGSKA (reference sequence). The CDR3 runs 15 residues. The CDR3 here is CSARRRDYPGDTQYF. CDR3 bases: TGCAGTGCTAGAAGGCGGGACTACCCAGGAGATACGCAGTATTTT.

The rearrangement uses TRBV6-1 and TRBJ1-5, with TRBD1 as a possible D gene (6 bases). Trimming shortened V by 6 bases and J by 0 bases, and 15 bases separated the two germline ends. Germline V gene sequence: CDR1 MNHNS, CDR2 SASEGT. The CDR3 is made up of 16 amino acids. CDR3 amino acids: CASSLRDTLSNQPQHF. The DNA of the CDR3 is TGTGCCAGCAGCCTCCGGGACACCCTTAGCAATCAGCCCCAGCATTTT.

This clonotype was counted a few times. The V gene is TRBV18, the J gene TRBJ2-5, with TRBD2 identical over 10 bases. The CDR3 runs 18 residues. CDR1 KGHSH and CDR2 LQKENI come from the germline V gene. V shed 1 base, J shed 0 bases, and the junction held 8 bases outside the gene matches. The CDR3 DNA reads TGTGCCAGCTCACCACGGAATAGCGGGGGGCCGAACCAAGAGACCCAGTACTTC. This translates into CASSPRNSGGPNQETQYF.

This clonotype appeared a few times. The V call is TRBV3-1, the J call TRBJ1-6, with 7 bases aligning to TRBD1. Per the germline V gene, CDR1 is LGHDT and CDR2 is YNNKEL (reference sequence). This CDR3 has 16 residues. Trimming took 1 base from V and 6 from J; bases not matched to a gene: 6. The CDR3 nucleotides read TGTGCCAGCAGCCAAGGATCGGCAGGGGGTAATTCACCCCTCCACTTT. Protein: CASSQGSAGGNSPLHF.

This clonotype has ten or more counts. V gene TRBV2 combines with J gene TRBJ1-2; unclear D gene. CDR3 size: 16 residues. Trimming left V 3 bases short and J 4 bases short, with 18 bases between. From germline, CDR1 is SNHLY and CDR2 FYNNEI. In DNA, the CDR3 is TGTGCCAGCAGTGATAACAGAAGGACGGCGCTCTATGGCTACACCTTC. Protein sequence: CASSDNRRTALYGYTF. The full variable domain, completed using reference TRBV2 and TRBJ1-2, is EPEVTQTPSHQVTQMGQEVILRCVPISNHLYFYWYRQILGQKVEFLVSFYNNEISEKSEIFDDQFSVERPDGSNFTLKIRSTKLEDSAMYFCASSDNRRTALYGYTFGSGTRLTVV.

This clonotype showed up many times. DNA of the CDR3: TGTGCCAGCAGTCCCCGGCTAGCACTCTACGAGCAGTACTTC. It translates to CASSPRLALYEQYF. V and J are TRBV27 and TRBJ2-7, with a possible D match to TRBD2 (5 bases). This CDR3 spans 14 amino acids. With 5 bases removed from V and 3 bases from J, the gap between germline ends came to 14 bases. Germline V gene data show CDR1 as MNHEY and CDR2 as SMNVEV (reference sequence).

J is TRBJ2-1 and V is TRBV6-1, with a weak D call TRBD2 (5 bases). The V gene's germline CDR1 is MNHNS and CDR2 SASEGT. There are 11 residues in the CDR3. The V end was cut by 6 bases, the J end by 8 bases, with 8 bases between. The CDR3 here is CASRGEYEQFF. The CDR3 nucleotides read TGTGCCAGCAGGGGAGAGTATGAGCAGTTCTTC.

This clonotype was observed a few times. The chain couples TRBV6-5 to TRBJ2-5, with TRBD2 matching over 7 bases. CDR3 length: 14 amino acids. Unmatched junction bases numbered 2, after V lost 2 bases and J lost 2 bases. Germline V lookup: CDR1 MNHEY, CDR2 SVGAGI. The CDR3 sequence: CASSYRTRQETQYF. The CDR3 region has the DNA TGTGCCAGCAGTTACCGGACTAGACAAGAGACCCAGTACTTC.

The V call is TRBV9, the J call TRBJ1-5; 9 nucleotides agree with TRBD1. This CDR3 has 14 amino acids. Germline V CDR1 and CDR2: SGDLS, YYNGEE. Losses at the gene ends were 3 bases for V and 4 bases for J; bases not matched to a gene: 2. CDR3 sequence reads: CASSAGQGNQPQHF. The CDR3 nucleotides are TGTGCCAGCAGCGCCGGACAGGGGAATCAGCCCCAGCATTTT.

The chain has TRBV11-3 and TRBJ2-1; a possible D gene is TRBD2 (6 bases). The CDR3 has 16 residues. Per the germline V gene, CDR1 is SGHNT and CDR2 is YENEEA. Trimming took 0 bases from V and 4 from J, leaving 13 bases between them. CDR3 nucleotides: TGTGCCAGCAGCTTAGATCGGGTAGCGGCGTACAATGAGCAGTTCTTC. Its translation: CASSLDRVAAYNEQFF.

This clonotype was seen more than once but under ten times. V usage is TRBV7-2 and J usage is TRBJ1-2, with D unresolved. CDR1 is SGHTA and CDR2 is FQGNSA in the germline V gene. The CDR3 totals 14 residues. Trimming removed 2 bases at V and 7 bases at J, with 14 bases between. The CDR3 nucleotides are TGTGCCAGCAGCTTAAAAGCGGCCAGTCGTGGCTACACCTTC. It specifies CASSLKAASRGYTF.

This clonotype was detected many times. J is TRBJ2-5 and V is TRBV30; 9 positions match TRBD1. This CDR3 is 13 amino acids long. V shed 8 bases and J 3 bases; nucleotides not matched to a gene: 7. The germline CDR1 and CDR2 sequences are GTSNPN and SVGIG (reference sequence). The CDR3 DNA follows: TGTGCCAGCCAGGGACAGGGAAAAGAGACCCAGTACTTC. Its protein product is CASQGQGKETQYF.

The J gene is TRBJ2-5, the V gene TRBV5-1; maybe TRBD1 (5 bases). Germline loops: CDR1 SGHRS, CDR2 YFSETQ. V dropped 2 bases and J dropped 5 bases, with 16 bases sitting between them. The length of the CDR3 is 15 residues. The CDR3 spells CASSFGRASGETQYF. Here the CDR3 DNA reads TGCGCCAGCAGCTTCGGCAGGGCCTCCGGGGAGACCCAGTACTTC.

This chain uses TRBV20-1 with TRBJ2-1; weak D call: TRBD2 (6 bases). The germline CDR1 and CDR2 sequences are DFQATT and SNEGSKA (reference sequence). This CDR3 is 15 amino acids long. CDR3 DNA: TGCAGCGGGAATAGCGGAAAGAGCTCCTACAATGAGCAGTTCTTC. Translation: CSGNSGKSSYNEQFF.

In this sample, this clonotype turned up a few times. This rearrangement joins TRBV5-6 to TRBJ1-6; TRBD1 is a possible D gene (5 bases). The CDR3 is 16 residues long. Trimming left V 5 bases short and J 0 bases short, with 12 bases between. Germline V gene data show CDR1 as SGHDT and CDR2 as YYEEEE. DNA of the CDR3: TGTGCCAGCAGATCGGGACTCGGCTCCTATAATTCACCCCTCCACTTT. Translated: CASRSGLGSYNSPLHF.

The J gene is TRBJ2-2, the V gene TRBV5-1; 8 bases match TRBD2. Germline trimming cut 5 bases from V and 7 bases from J; bases unmatched to any gene: 10. Germline assignment: CDR1 SGHRS and CDR2 YFSETQ. CDR3 size: 15 residues. This chain's CDR3 is CASSLGSGTVGELFF. The CDR3 DNA sequence: TGCGCCAGCAGTCTTGGTAGCGGGACTGTCGGGGAGCTGTTTTTT.

The chain is built from TRBV20-1 and TRBJ2-3; no reliable D call. Trimming took off 3 bases at V and 7 bases at J, with 17 bases between the two ends. The CDR3 runs to 14 residues. The V gene's germline CDR1 is DFQATT and CDR2 SNEGSKA (reference sequence). The CDR3 bases are TGCAGTGCTAGTAACGGGCTGACCCACCATACGCAGTATTTT. Translating gives CSASNGLTHHTQYF.

This clonotype was observed a few times. V usage is TRBV29-1 and J usage is TRBJ2-1, with 9 bases identical to TRBD1. V lost 6 bases, J lost 4 bases, and 7 bases stayed unmatched. The CDR3 is 14 amino acids. Germline V CDR1 and CDR2: SQVTM, ANQGSEA. CDR3 protein: CSVHRGRSYNEQFF. The CDR3 DNA is TGCAGCGTCCACAGGGGGCGCTCATACAATGAGCAGTTCTTC.

CDR3 sequence reads: CASSQDSVGTSGYNEQFF. CDR3 in DNA: TGCGCCAGCAGCCAAGATTCTGTCGGGACTAGCGGATACAATGAGCAGTTCTTC. This chain links TRBV4-3 with TRBJ2-1; 11 nucleotides agree with TRBD2. This CDR3 spans 18 amino acids. Germline trimming cut 0 bases from V and 4 bases from J; bases unmatched to any gene: 8. From germline, CDR1 is LGHNA and CDR2 YSLEER.

In this sample, this clonotype turned up a few times. The V gene is TRBV5-1, the J gene TRBJ1-2; 12 nucleotides agree with TRBD1. The CDR3 totals 15 residues. Trimming removed 5 bases from V and 4 bases from J; junction bases left unmatched: 6. Germline V CDR1 and CDR2: SGHRS, YFSETQ. This chain's CDR3 is CASSGTGGRSYGYTF. DNA for the CDR3: TGCGCCAGCAGTGGGACAGGGGGCAGGAGCTATGGCTACACCTTC.

This clonotype was observed at least ten times. The CDR3 nucleotides are TGTGCCAGCAGCGGGCTCGAGCTGTTTTTT. Amino acid sequence: CASSGLELFF. This chain links TRBV7-9 with TRBJ2-2; D gene uncertain. Germline V gene sequence: CDR1 SEHNR, CDR2 FQNEAQ (reference sequence). V lost 5 bases and J 11 bases, leaving 6 bases between the germline ends. The CDR3 totals 10 residues. The full variable domain, its missing parts supplied by reference TRBV7-9 and TRBJ2-2, is DTGVSQNPRHKITKRGQNVTFRCDPISEHNRLYWYRQTLGQGPEFLTYFQNEAQLEKSRLLSDRFSAERPKGSFSTLEIQRTEQGDSAMYLCASSGLELFFGEGSRLTVL.